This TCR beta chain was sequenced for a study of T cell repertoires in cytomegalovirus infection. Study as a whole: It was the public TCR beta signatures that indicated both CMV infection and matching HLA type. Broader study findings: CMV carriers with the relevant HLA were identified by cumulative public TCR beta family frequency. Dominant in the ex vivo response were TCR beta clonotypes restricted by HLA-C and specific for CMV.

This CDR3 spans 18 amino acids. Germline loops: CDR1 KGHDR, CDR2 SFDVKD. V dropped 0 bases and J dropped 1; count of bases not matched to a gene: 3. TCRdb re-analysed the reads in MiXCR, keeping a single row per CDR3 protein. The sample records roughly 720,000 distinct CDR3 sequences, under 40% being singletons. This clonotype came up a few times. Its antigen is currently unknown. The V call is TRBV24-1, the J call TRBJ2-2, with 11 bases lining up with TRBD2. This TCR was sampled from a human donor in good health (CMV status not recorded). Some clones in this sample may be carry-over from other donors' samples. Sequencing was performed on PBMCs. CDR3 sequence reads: CATSDLPGLAVNTGELFF. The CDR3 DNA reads TGTGCCACCAGTGATTTGCCGGGACTAGCGGTGAACACCGGGGAGCTGTTTTTT.